The entry below gives a single T cell receptor (beta chain) sequence along with its context. The antigen remains undetermined. This sample was taken from a study of a mutant IDH1 vaccine in newly diagnosed glioma. Study information: The initiation of vaccination occurred 4-6 weeks after radiotherapy alone, or with temozolomide cycles. Scheduled at week 35, visit V12 preceded visit V13, held at week 47. Receipt of radiotherapy, temozolomide, or both preceded the study, and most received both.

CDR1 MNHEY and CDR2 SMNVEV come from the germline V gene (reference sequence). This CDR3 spans 14 amino acids. Germline trimming cut 6 bases from V and 1 base from J; bases unmatched to any gene: 3. TCRdb's table, derived via immunoSEQ multiplex PCR, lists solely in-frame clones and lacks some. The data contain around 30,000 clones, just under 90% of them singletons. The time point here: week 47, end of study. Every vaccine dose comprised 300 ug of mutant IDH1 20-mer peptide plus topical imiquimod. The TCR sequence derives from a woman aged 30 to 39 with glioma. The V and J genes are TRBV27 and TRBJ1-2; 9 bases are a match to TRBD1. Sequences were derived from PBMCs, sampled from a glioma patient whose treatment included an IDH1 peptide vaccine. CDR3 nucleotides: TGTGCCAGCAGCCGGGACAGGGTTAACTATGGCTACACCTTC. Its translation is CASSRDRVNYGYTF.